The entry below gives a single TCR beta chain sequence along with its context. The sample belongs to a study of blood T cell repertoires in COVID-19. Study details: From T cells, B-cell-depleted T cells, or PBMCs came the material, which was cDNA or gDNA.

The CDR3 sequence is 15 residues long. Germline CDR1 and CDR2: SQVTM and ANQGSEA. Clones were read by immunoSEQ multiplex PCR, and TCRdb kept only the in-frame ones, dropping some. Altogether about 95,000 clones are present, about four fifths being singletons, with the ten largest covering 24%. This clonotype originated in a human donor in a cohort sampled during active COVID-19. This chain connects TRBV29-1 to TRBJ1-1, with 7 bases lining up with TRBD1. Sequencing was carried out using peripheral blood. CDR3 sequence reads: CSFLGTDSGNTEAFF. The CDR3 nucleotides read TGCAGTTTCCTCGGGACAGATTCCGGGAACACTGAAGCTTTCTTT.